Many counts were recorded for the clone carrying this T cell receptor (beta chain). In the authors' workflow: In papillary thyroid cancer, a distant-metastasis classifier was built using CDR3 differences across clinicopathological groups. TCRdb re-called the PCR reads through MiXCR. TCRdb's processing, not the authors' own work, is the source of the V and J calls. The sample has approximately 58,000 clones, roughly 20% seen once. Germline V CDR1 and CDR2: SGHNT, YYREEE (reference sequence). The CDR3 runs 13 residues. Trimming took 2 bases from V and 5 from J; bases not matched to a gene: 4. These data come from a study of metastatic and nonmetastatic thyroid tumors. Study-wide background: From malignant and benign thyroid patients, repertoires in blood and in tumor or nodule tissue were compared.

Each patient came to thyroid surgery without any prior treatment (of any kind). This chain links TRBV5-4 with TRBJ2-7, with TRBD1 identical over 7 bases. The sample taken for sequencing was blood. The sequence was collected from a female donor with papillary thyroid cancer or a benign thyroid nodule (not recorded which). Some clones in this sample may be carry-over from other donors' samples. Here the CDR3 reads CASSFDRDHEQYF. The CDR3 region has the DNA TGTGCCAGCAGCTTTGACAGGGACCACGAGCAGTACTTC.